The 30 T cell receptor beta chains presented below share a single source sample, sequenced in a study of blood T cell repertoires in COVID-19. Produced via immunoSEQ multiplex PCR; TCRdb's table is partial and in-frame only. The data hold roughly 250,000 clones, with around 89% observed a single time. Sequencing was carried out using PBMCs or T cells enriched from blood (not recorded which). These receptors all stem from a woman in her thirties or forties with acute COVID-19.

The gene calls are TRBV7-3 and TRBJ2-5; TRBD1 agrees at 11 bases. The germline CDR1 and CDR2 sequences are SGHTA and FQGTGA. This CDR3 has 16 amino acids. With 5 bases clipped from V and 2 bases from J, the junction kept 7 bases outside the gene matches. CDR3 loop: CASSLVGTGGQETQYF. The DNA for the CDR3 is TGTGCCAGCAGCCTCGTTGGGACAGGGGGTCAAGAGACCCAGTACTTC.

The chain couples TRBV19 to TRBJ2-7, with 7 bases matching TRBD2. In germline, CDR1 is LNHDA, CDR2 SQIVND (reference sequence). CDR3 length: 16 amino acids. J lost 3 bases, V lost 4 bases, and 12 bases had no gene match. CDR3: CASSTLPGGSNYEQYF. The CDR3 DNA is TGTGCCAGTAGTACCCTACCCGGCGGGAGTAACTACGAGCAGTACTTC.

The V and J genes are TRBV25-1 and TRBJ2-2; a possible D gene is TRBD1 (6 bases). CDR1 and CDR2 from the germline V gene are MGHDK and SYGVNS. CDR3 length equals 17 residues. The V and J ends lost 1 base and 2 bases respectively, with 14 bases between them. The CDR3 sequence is CASSESRDTLNTGELFF. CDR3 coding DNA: TGTGCCAGCAGTGAATCCCGGGACACTCTCAACACCGGGGAGCTGTTTTTT.

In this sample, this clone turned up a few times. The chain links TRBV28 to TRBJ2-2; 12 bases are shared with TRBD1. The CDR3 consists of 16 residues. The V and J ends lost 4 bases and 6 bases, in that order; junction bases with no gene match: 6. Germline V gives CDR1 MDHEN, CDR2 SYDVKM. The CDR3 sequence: CASSSRGQGAPGELFF. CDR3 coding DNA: TGTGCCAGCAGTTCCCGGGGACAGGGGGCTCCCGGGGAGCTGTTTTTT.

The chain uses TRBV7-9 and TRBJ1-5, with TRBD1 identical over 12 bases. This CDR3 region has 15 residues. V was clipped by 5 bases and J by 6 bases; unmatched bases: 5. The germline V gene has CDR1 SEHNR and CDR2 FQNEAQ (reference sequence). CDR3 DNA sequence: TGTGCCAGCAGCGGGGACAGGGGGCCAGTTCAGCCCCAGCATTTT. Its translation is CASSGDRGPVQPQHF. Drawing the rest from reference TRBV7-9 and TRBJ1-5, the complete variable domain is DTGVSQNPRHKITKRGQNVTFRCDPISEHNRLYWYRQTLGQGPEFLTYFQNEAQLEKSRLLSDRFSAERPKGSFSTLEIQRTEQGDSAMYLCASSGDRGPVQPQHFGDGTRLSIL.

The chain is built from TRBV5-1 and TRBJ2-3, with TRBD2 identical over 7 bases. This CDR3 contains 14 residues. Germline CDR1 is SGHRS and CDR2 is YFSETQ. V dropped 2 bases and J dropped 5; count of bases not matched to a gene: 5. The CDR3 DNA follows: TGCGCCAGCAGCTTAGCGGGACCCCAAGATACGCAGTATTTT. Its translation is CASSLAGPQDTQYF.

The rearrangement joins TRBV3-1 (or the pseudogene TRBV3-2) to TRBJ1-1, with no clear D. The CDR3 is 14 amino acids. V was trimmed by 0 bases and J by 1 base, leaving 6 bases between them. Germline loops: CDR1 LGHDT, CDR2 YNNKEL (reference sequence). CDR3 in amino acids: CASSQDTTNTEAFF. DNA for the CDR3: TGTGCCAGCAGCCAAGACACAACGAACACTGAAGCTTTCTTT.

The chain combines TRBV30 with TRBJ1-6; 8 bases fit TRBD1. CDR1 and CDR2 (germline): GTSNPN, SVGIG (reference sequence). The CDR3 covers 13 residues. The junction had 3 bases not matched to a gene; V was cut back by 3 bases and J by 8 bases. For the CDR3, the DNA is TGTGCCTGGAGGGACAGGGTGGATTCACCCCTCCACTTT. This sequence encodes CAWRDRVDSPLHF.

The CDR3 loop reads CASSLSRTDTQYF. DNA of the CDR3: TGTGCCAGCAGTCTTAGCCGCACAGATACGCAGTATTTT. The V and J genes are TRBV7-3 and TRBJ2-3, with no clear D. V gave up 6 bases and J gave up 1 base, with 8 bases separating them. The CDR3 has 13 residues. Germline loops: CDR1 SGHTA, CDR2 FQGTGA.

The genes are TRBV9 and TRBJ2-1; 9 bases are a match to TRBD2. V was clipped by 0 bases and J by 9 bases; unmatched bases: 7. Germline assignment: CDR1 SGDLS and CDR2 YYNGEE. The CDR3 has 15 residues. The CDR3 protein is CASSVVGGRGGEQFF. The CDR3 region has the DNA TGTGCCAGCAGCGTAGTTGGCGGGAGGGGTGGTGAGCAGTTCTTC.

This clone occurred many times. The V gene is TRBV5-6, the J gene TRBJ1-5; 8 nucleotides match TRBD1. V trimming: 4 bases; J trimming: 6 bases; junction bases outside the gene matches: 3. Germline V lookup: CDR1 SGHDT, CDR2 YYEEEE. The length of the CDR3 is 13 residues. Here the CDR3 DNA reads TGTGCCAGCAGCGTGGGACAGGTTCAGCCCCAGCATTTT. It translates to CASSVGQVQPQHF. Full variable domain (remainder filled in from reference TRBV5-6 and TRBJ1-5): DAGVTQSPTHLIKTRGQQVTLRCSPKSGHDTVSWYQQALGQGPQFIFQYYEEEERQRGNFPDRFSGHQFPNYSSELNVNALLLGDSALYLCASSVGQVQPQHFGDGTRLSIL.

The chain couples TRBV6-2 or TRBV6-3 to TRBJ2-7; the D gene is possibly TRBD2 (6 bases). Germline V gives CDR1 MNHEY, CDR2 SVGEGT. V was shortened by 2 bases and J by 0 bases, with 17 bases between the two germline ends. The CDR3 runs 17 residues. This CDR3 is CASSYPPGRGSSYEQYV. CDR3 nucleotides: TGTGCCAGCAGTTACCCCCCTGGGCGGGGAAGCTCCTACGAGCAGTACGTC.

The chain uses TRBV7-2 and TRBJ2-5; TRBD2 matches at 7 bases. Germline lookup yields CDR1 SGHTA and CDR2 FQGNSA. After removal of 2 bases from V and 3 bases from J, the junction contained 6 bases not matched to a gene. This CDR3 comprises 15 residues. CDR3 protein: CASSLIAGVEETQYF. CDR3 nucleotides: TGTGCCAGCAGCTTAATTGCGGGAGTTGAAGAGACCCAGTACTTC.

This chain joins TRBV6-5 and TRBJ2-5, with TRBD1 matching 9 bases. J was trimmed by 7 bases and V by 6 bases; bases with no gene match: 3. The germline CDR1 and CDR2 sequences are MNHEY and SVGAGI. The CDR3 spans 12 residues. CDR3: CASRGTGWTQYF. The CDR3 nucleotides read TGTGCCAGCAGGGGGACAGGGTGGACCCAGTACTTC.

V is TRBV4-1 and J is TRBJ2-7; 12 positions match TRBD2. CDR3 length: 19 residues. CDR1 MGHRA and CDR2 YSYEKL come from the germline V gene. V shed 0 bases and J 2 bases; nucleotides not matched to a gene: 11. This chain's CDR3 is CASSQEELAGGRWAYEQYF. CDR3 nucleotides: TGCGCCAGCAGCCAAGAAGAGCTAGCGGGAGGGCGATGGGCCTACGAGCAGTACTTC.

The CDR3: CASSLKILGQGSYEQYF. The CDR3 DNA reads as TGTGCCAGCAGTTTAAAGATCTTGGGACAGGGAAGCTACGAGCAGTACTTC. The chain is built from TRBV28 and TRBJ2-7; 9 bases are a match to TRBD1. With V trimmed by 2 bases and J by 3 bases, 11 bases remained unmatched. This CDR3 spans 17 amino acids. Germline assignment: CDR1 MDHEN and CDR2 SYDVKM.

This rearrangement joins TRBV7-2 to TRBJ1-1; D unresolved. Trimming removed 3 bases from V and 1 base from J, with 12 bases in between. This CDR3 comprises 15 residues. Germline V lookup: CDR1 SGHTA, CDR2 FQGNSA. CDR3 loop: CASSFISAGNTEAFF. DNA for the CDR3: TGTGCCAGCAGCTTTATCTCGGCAGGGAACACTGAAGCTTTCTTT.

In DNA, the CDR3 is TGTGCCAGCAGTGAAGGTACTTCCCTCTATGGCTACACCTTC. Translated: CASSEGTSLYGYTF. The chain uses TRBV2 and TRBJ1-2, with D unclear. The CDR3 loop spans 14 amino acids. The germline gives CDR1 SNHLY, CDR2 FYNNEI. With 1 base removed from V and 4 bases from J, the gap between germline ends came to 10 bases.

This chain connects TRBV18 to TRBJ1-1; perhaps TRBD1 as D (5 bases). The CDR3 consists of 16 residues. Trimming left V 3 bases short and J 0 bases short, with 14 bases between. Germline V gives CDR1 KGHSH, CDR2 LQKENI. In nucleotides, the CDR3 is TGTGCCAGCTCACCTAGGGTCGGGGGGATGAACACTGAAGCTTTCTTT. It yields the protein CASSPRVGGMNTEAFF.

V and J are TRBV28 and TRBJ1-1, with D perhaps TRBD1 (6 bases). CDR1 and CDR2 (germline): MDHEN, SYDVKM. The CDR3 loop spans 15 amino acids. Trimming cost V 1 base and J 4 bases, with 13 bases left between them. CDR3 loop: CASSLFQGPRTEAFF. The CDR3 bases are TGTGCCAGCAGTTTATTTCAGGGGCCGCGCACTGAAGCTTTCTTT.

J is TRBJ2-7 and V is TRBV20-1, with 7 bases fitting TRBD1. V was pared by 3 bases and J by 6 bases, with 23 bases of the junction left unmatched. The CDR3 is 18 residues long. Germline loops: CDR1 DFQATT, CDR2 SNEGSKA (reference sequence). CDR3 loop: CSASDILVGQRQSLEQYV. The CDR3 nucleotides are TGCAGTGCTAGTGATATACTAGTGGGACAGAGGCAGTCCCTCGAGCAGTACGTC.

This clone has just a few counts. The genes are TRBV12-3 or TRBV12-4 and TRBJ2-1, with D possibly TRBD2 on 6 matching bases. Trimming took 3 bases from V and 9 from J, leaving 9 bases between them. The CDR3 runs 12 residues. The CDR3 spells CASSFSSVEQFF. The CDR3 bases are TGTGCCAGCAGTTTCTCTAGCGTTGAGCAGTTCTTC.

The DNA for the CDR3 is TGTGCCAGCTCACCGGGACAATTCCTCTATGGCTACACCTTC. Protein product: CASSPGQFLYGYTF. The chain links TRBV18 to TRBJ1-2, with a tentative D call TRBD1 (6 bases). The germline V and J ends were trimmed by 3 bases and 4 bases, with 12 bases remaining between them. The CDR3 spans 14 residues. Germline V CDR1 and CDR2: KGHSH, LQKENI. The variable domain in full, with the rest retrieved from reference TRBV18 and TRBJ1-2, is NAGVMQNPRHLVRRRGQEARLRCSPMKGHSHVYWYRQLPEEGLKFMVYLQKENIIDESGMPKERFSAEFPKEGPSILRIQQVVRGDSAAYFCASSPGQFLYGYTFGSGTRLTVV.

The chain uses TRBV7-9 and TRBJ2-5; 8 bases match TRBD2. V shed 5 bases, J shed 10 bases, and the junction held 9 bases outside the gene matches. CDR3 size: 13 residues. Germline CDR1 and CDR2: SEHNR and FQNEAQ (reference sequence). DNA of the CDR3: TGTGCCAGCAGCGCCGAGGCGGGGGGAGACCAGTACTTC. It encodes CASSAEAGGDQYF.

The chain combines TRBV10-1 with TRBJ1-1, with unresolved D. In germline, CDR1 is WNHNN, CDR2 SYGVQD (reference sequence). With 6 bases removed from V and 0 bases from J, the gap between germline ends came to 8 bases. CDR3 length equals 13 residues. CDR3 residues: CASRQALNTEAFF. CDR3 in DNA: TGCGCCAGCAGGCAGGCCCTGAACACTGAAGCTTTCTTT.

This CDR3 reads CASRTENTGELFF. The DNA of the CDR3 is TGTGCCAGCAGGACAGAGAACACCGGGGAGCTGTTTTTT. This chain joins TRBV28 and TRBJ2-2, with D tentatively TRBD1 (5 bases). The germline V gene encodes CDR1 MDHEN and CDR2 SYDVKM. The CDR3 contains 13 residues. Trimming took 6 bases from V and 1 from J, leaving 6 bases between them.

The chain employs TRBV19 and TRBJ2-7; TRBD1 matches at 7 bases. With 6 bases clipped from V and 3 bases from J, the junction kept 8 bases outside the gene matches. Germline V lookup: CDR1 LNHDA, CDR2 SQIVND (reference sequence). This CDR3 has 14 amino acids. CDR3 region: CASRAGTELYEQYF. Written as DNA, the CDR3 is TGTGCCAGTAGAGCTGGGACAGAACTCTACGAGCAGTACTTC.

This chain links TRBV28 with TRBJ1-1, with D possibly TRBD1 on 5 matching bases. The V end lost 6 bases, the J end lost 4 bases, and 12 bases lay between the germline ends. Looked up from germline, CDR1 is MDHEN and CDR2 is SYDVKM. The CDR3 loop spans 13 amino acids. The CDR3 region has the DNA TGTGCCAGCAGATCAACAGGTATCACTGAAGCTTTCTTT. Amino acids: CASRSTGITEAFF. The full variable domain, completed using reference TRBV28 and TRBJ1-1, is DVKVTQSSRYLVKRTGEKVFLECVQDMDHENMFWYRQDPGLGLRLIYFSYDVKMKEKGDIPEGYSVSREKKERFSLILESASTNQTSMYLCASRSTGITEAFFGQGTRLTVV.

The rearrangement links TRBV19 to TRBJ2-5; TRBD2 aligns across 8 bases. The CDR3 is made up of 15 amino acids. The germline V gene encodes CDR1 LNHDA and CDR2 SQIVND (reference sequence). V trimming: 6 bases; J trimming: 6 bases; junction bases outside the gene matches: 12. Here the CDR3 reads CASSFVGAGEKTQYF. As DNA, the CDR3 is TGTGCCAGTAGCTTCGTGGGAGCGGGAGAGAAGACCCAGTACTTC.

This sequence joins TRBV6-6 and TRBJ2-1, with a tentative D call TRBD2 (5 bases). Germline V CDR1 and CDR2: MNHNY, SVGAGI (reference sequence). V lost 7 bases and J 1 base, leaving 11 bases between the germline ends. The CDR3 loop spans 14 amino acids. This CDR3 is CASTGLWSYNEQFF. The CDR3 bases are TGTGCCAGCACTGGACTCTGGTCCTACAATGAGCAGTTCTTC.